Listed here is a single T cell receptor (beta chain). As yet, its antigen is unknown. The data originate from a study of beta chain features in type 1 diabetes. Isolated RNA was reverse transcribed in full, so expressed TCRB transcripts were sequenced. Sequencing used immunoSEQ multiplex PCR; TCRdb keeps in-frame clones, though not all of them. There are about 130,000 clones in the sample; about 9.2% occur only once, and 0.68% lies in the top ten. Study-wide results and limits: Across all four CD4+ subsets, people with type 1 diabetes showed modestly shorter TCRB CDR3s.

The receptor was derived from a man in his late teens or twenties in good health. Input material: central memory CD4+ T cells from blood.

The CDR3 region has the DNA TGTGCCAGCAGCTTAGCGTTGCAGGCAAACTATGGCTACACCTTC. Protein sequence: CASSLALQANYGYTF. V gene TRBV7-8 combines with J gene TRBJ1-2, with unresolved D. Germline V lookup: CDR1 SGHVS, CDR2 FQNEAQ. The CDR3 is 15 residues long. V dropped 0 bases and J dropped 2 bases, with 10 bases sitting between them.